Following are 27 T cell receptor beta chains from one sample sequenced in a study of human T cells and chemical hapten exposure. TCRdb passed the RACE reads through MiXCR, listing each CDR3 protein once. The top ten hold 8.4% of the sample, which has about 360,000 distinct CDR3 sequences, around 7% seen once. As for time point: patch test 1, 2 weeks after DPC sensitization. Treatment in this sample: therapeutic diphenylcyclopropenone sensitization with weekly scalp DPC. Sequences were derived from whole blood, sampled in connection with sensitization to the hapten diphenylcyclopropenone (DPC). Receptor source: a woman younger than 35 with alopecia areata. Some clones in this sample may be carry-over from other donors' samples.

This clonotype showed up many times. The CDR3 nucleotides are TGCAGCGTTGATCGGCGGGGGGGCCTAAGGAAAGATACGCAGTATTTT. It codes for CSVDRRGGLRKDTQYF. V is TRBV29-1 and J is TRBJ2-3; TRBD2 aligns across 9 bases. This CDR3 is built from 16 residues. V was pared by 3 bases and J by 5 bases, with 12 bases of the junction left unmatched. Germline CDR1 and CDR2: SQVTM and ANQGSEA.

This clonotype has ten or more counts. The chain couples TRBV11-2 to TRBJ2-1; D may be TRBD2 (5 bases). CDR3 length equals 14 residues. The germline V gene encodes CDR1 SGHAT and CDR2 FQNNGV. V was cut by 3 bases and J by 0 bases, with 6 bases left in between. The chain's CDR3 is CASSFTSSYNEQFF. The DNA of the CDR3 is TGTGCCAGCAGCTTCACTAGCTCCTACAATGAGCAGTTCTTC.

This clonotype was observed a handful of times. The V gene is TRBV5-6, the J gene TRBJ2-6, with 10 bases identical to TRBD1. Germline V gene sequence: CDR1 SGHDT, CDR2 YYEEEE. Unmatched junction bases numbered 2, after V lost 0 bases and J lost 2 bases. This CDR3 has 17 residues. As DNA, the CDR3 is TGTGCCAGCAGCTTGGCTGACAGGGGGCCTGGGGCCAACGTCCTGACTTTC. Amino acids: CASSLADRGPGANVLTF.

This clonotype was counted many times. The genes are TRBV14 and TRBJ2-7, with D tentatively TRBD1 (5 bases). Germline lookup yields CDR1 SGHDN and CDR2 FVKESK. V lost 2 bases and J lost 5, with 10 bases in between. This CDR3 is built from 13 residues. Here the CDR3 reads CASSQQGTHEQYF. The CDR3 nucleotides read TGTGCCAGCAGCCAACAGGGTACCCACGAGCAGTACTTC.

This clonotype was seen ten or more times. The rearrangement joins TRBV6-2 or TRBV6-3 to TRBJ2-1; a weak D match, TRBD1 (6 bases). The germline V gene encodes CDR1 MNHEY and CDR2 SVGEGT. This CDR3 contains 18 residues. The V gene lost 2 bases and the J gene lost 2 bases, with 19 bases spanning the gap. As DNA, the CDR3 is TGTGCCAGCAGTTACGGCGTCACAGGGCTAAGGCCCTACAATGAGCAGTTCTTC. Protein product: CASSYGVTGLRPYNEQFF.

Many counts were recorded for this clonotype. The chain uses TRBV7-8 and TRBJ2-7; D might be TRBD1 (6 bases). Germline CDR1 reads SGHVS; CDR2 reads FQNEAQ. This CDR3 has 14 amino acids. V lost 5 bases, J lost 2 bases, and 13 bases lay in between. CDR3 region: CASSRDRNTYEQYF. In DNA form, the CDR3 reads TGTGCCAGCAGCCGCGACAGGAATACCTACGAGCAGTACTTC. Filled out from reference TRBV7-8 and TRBJ2-7, the complete variable domain reads GAGVSQSPRYKVAKRGQDVALRCDPISGHVSLFWYQQALGQGPEFLTYFQNEAQLDKSGLPSDRFFAERPEGSVSTLKIQRTQQEDSAVYLCASSRDRNTYEQYFGPGTRLTVT.

V gene TRBV20-1 combines with J gene TRBJ2-5; 9 bases map to TRBD2. CDR1 is DFQATT, CDR2 SNEGSKA, per germline (reference sequence). V dropped 3 bases and J dropped 2; count of bases not matched to a gene: 7. CDR3 length: 15 residues. The DNA of the CDR3 is TGCAGTGCTAGCCTAGCGGGGTCTGGGCAAGAGACCCAGTACTTC. Translation: CSASLAGSGQETQYF.

This clonotype was observed at least ten times. The V call is TRBV10-3, the J call TRBJ2-1, with 9 bases fitting TRBD2. CDR1 is ENHRY and CDR2 is SYGVKD in the germline V gene. After removal of 5 bases from V and 9 bases from J, the junction contained 8 bases not matched to a gene. The length of the CDR3 is 14 residues. The CDR3 reads CAISSGGKSSEQFF. The DNA of the CDR3 is TGTGCCATCAGTAGCGGGGGGAAGTCGAGTGAGCAGTTCTTC.

This clonotype was seen a few times. This chain links TRBV20-1 with TRBJ1-1; possible D gene TRBD1, 5 bases. Trimming stripped 2 bases from V and 7 bases from J, with 17 bases between. From germline, CDR1 is DFQATT and CDR2 SNEGSKA (reference sequence). This CDR3 comprises 14 residues. The CDR3 loop reads CSARLSRDGNEAFF. For the CDR3, the DNA is TGCAGTGCTAGACTGAGCCGGGACGGAAATGAAGCTTTCTTT.

This clonotype has only a few counts. This chain uses TRBV5-6 with TRBJ2-5, with a tentative D call TRBD2 (7 bases). Germline V lookup: CDR1 SGHDT, CDR2 YYEEEE. Trimming left V 3 bases short and J 4 bases short, with 10 bases between. The CDR3 is 13 amino acids. In nucleotides, the CDR3 is TGTGCCAGCAGCTCGGCGGGGGCAGAGACCCAGTACTTC. The encoded protein is CASSSAGAETQYF.

The chain uses TRBV11-2 and TRBJ2-7; TRBD1 aligns across 9 bases. Germline loops: CDR1 SGHAT, CDR2 FQNNGV. The V gene end was trimmed by 5 bases and the J gene end by 5 bases; junction bases not matched to a gene: 7. The CDR3 has 14 amino acids. The CDR3 bases are TGTGCCAGCAGCCCCCGACAGGGGGGTAACGAGCAGTACTTC. Residues: CASSPRQGGNEQYF.

The V call is TRBV11-2, the J call TRBJ1-2; 10 bases line up with TRBD1. CDR1 SGHAT and CDR2 FQNNGV come from the germline V gene. The CDR3 is 16 amino acids. V gave up 5 bases and J gave up 8 bases; unmatched junction bases: 14. This CDR3 is CASSNPTGGQVTGYTF. The CDR3 DNA is TGTGCCAGCAGCAATCCGACAGGGGGCCAAGTCACCGGCTACACCTTC.

V usage is TRBV28 and J usage is TRBJ1-1; D is ambiguous. Trimming cost V 4 bases and J 10 bases, with 13 bases left between them. Per germline, CDR1 MDHEN and CDR2 SYDVKM. This CDR3 region has 12 residues. This CDR3 reads CASSSGQDGAFF. The CDR3 bases are TGTGCCAGCAGTTCTGGGCAAGATGGAGCTTTCTTT.

This clonotype was seen repeatedly, ten times or more. The V gene is TRBV9, the J gene TRBJ2-3; D may be TRBD2 (6 bases). CDR3 length: 14 residues. V was trimmed by 0 bases and J by 8 bases, leaving 13 bases between them. Germline assignment: CDR1 SGDLS and CDR2 YYNGEE. This chain's CDR3 is CASSVVGTRSTQYF. CDR3 nucleotides: TGTGCCAGCAGCGTAGTTGGGACTCGCTCTACGCAGTATTTT. Full variable domain (outside the CDR3, taken from reference TRBV9 and TRBJ2-3): DSGVTQTPKHLITATGQRVTLRCSPRSGDLSVYWYQQSLDQGLQFLIQYYNGEERAKGNILERFSAQQFPDLHSELNLSSLELGDSALYFCASSVVGTRSTQYFGPGTRLTVL.

The gene calls are TRBV12-5 and TRBJ1-1; a weak D match, TRBD1 (5 bases). V was pared by 1 base and J by 10 bases, with 10 bases between. Germline lookup yields CDR1 LGHNT and CDR2 FRNRAP. The CDR3 covers 12 residues. CDR3 amino acids: CASGLGDGTAFF. Here the CDR3 DNA reads TGTGCTAGTGGTTTGGGGGACGGTACAGCTTTCTTT.

This clonotype occurred a few times. The rearrangement links TRBV7-9 to TRBJ1-3; D is unresolved. The CDR3 covers 13 residues. Germline V CDR1 and CDR2: SEHNR, FQNEAQ (reference sequence). V was shortened by 8 bases and J by 0 bases, with 8 bases between the two germline ends. Here the CDR3 DNA reads TGTGCCAGCCAACACAGCTCTGGAAACACCATATATTTT. Residues: CASQHSSGNTIYF.

This clonotype was detected a few times. The gene calls are TRBV28 and TRBJ1-6, with a weak D call TRBD1 (6 bases). Trimming cost V 7 bases and J 7 bases, with 20 bases left between them. CDR1 is MDHEN, CDR2 SYDVKM, per germline. This CDR3 is built from 16 residues. The CDR3 nucleotides are TGTGCCAGCACCCCTTGGGGGGGCCTGGGGAATTCACCCCTCCACTTT. Protein sequence: CASTPWGGLGNSPLHF.

This clonotype was picked up a small number of times. The V and J genes are TRBV7-2 and TRBJ2-3; D is unresolved. The CDR3 runs 15 residues. Trimming cost V 2 bases and J 2 bases, with 11 bases left between them. Germline CDR1 reads SGHTA; CDR2 reads FQGNSA. CDR3 in DNA: TGTGCCAGCAGCTTAACGGCCCAGGACACAGATACGCAGTATTTT. Its translation: CASSLTAQDTDTQYF.

The chain joins TRBV7-3 to TRBJ2-1; D gene uncertain. From germline, CDR1 is SGHTA and CDR2 FQGTGA. This CDR3 region has 16 residues. V dropped 1 base and J dropped 0 bases, with 10 bases sitting between them. CDR3 sequence: CASSLKSSSSYNEQFF. The CDR3 DNA reads as TGTGCCAGCAGCTTAAAGAGCTCGAGCTCCTACAATGAGCAGTTCTTC.

This clonotype was recorded at least ten times. The chain has TRBV3-1 and TRBJ2-5; D not resolved. V lost 1 base and J lost 10, with 10 bases in between. The CDR3 is made up of 12 amino acids. Germline CDR1 and CDR2: LGHDT and YNNKEL (reference sequence). The CDR3 sequence: CASSQGQTDQYF. CDR3 DNA: TGTGCCAGCAGCCAAGGCCAAACGGACCAGTACTTC.

Ten or more counts support this clonotype. J is TRBJ1-2 and V is TRBV27; TRBD1 agrees at 10 bases. The trim removed 3 bases at V and 3 bases at J, leaving 7 bases unmatched. In germline, CDR1 is MNHEY, CDR2 SMNVEV (reference sequence). CDR3 size: 16 residues. The CDR3: CASSLEDRGRDYGYTF. The CDR3 coding sequence is TGTGCCAGCAGTTTGGAAGACAGGGGGCGCGACTATGGCTACACCTTC.

This clonotype turned up a few times. This chain uses TRBV7-6 with TRBJ1-5; 7 bases map to TRBD1. Trimming took 5 bases from V and 7 from J; bases not matched to a gene: 11. CDR1 SGHVS and CDR2 FNYEAQ come from the germline V gene. This CDR3 is 15 amino acids long. CDR3 protein: CASSAGDREPQPQHF. The CDR3 region has the DNA TGTGCCAGCAGCGCCGGGGACAGAGAGCCCCAGCCCCAGCATTTT.

This clonotype was seen a few times. The rearrangement links TRBV20-1 to TRBJ1-3; a possible D gene is TRBD1 (6 bases). Trimming shortened V by 6 bases and J by 7 bases, and 19 bases separated the two germline ends. The CDR3 is made up of 14 amino acids. Germline lookup yields CDR1 DFQATT and CDR2 SNEGSKA (reference sequence). CDR3 DNA sequence: TGCAGTGCCAGCCTACAGGGAATAACGAACACCATATATTTT. Translation gives CSASLQGITNTIYF.

This clonotype has more than one count but fewer than ten. CDR3: CASSARPGLTSDTQYF. CDR3 coding DNA: TGTGCCAGCAGCGCTAGACCGGGACTAACCTCGGATACGCAGTATTTT. The chain carries TRBV9 and TRBJ2-3; 7 positions match TRBD2. In germline, CDR1 is SGDLS, CDR2 YYNGEE. CDR3 length: 16 residues. The V gene end was trimmed by 3 bases and the J gene end by 6 bases; junction bases not matched to a gene: 13.

In this sample, this clonotype turned up many times. This sequence joins TRBV7-6 and TRBJ2-5, with D tentatively TRBD1 or TRBD2 (5 bases each). V was clipped by 3 bases and J by 4 bases, with 15 bases between them. CDR1 and CDR2 from the germline V gene are SGHVS and FNYEAQ. The CDR3 length is 15 residues. DNA of the CDR3: TGTGCCAGCAGCTTTCGGGCAGGGAGAAGAGAGACCCAGTACTTC. It encodes CASSFRAGRRETQYF.

Ten or more counts support this clonotype. V gene TRBV4-2 combines with J gene TRBJ2-3; a weak D match, TRBD2 (6 bases). This CDR3 is built from 16 residues. Trimming took 0 bases from V and 1 from J, leaving 11 bases between them. Germline assignment: CDR1 LGHNA and CDR2 YNFKEQ. CDR3 residues: CASSQDRPGGTDTQYF. CDR3 DNA sequence: TGTGCCAGCAGCCAAGATAGGCCGGGGGGCACAGATACGCAGTATTTT.

About this clonotype itself: An end of the junction does not agree with germline; a read error may underlie this. The chain links TRBV12-3 or TRBV12-4 to TRBJ1-1; D might be TRBD1 (5 bases). The CDR3 has 10 residues. The CDR3 loop is CASSFLGLKF. CDR3 bases: TGTGCCAGCAGTTTCTTGGGACTGAAATTT.